This T cell receptor (beta chain) originates from a study of blood T cell repertoires in COVID-19. Study-wide context: Sources were T cells, B-cell-depleted T cells, or PBMCs; the material itself was cDNA or gDNA.

All enrollees were roughly 18 to 89 years old and from about two dozen US areas. Germline V gives CDR1 KGHDR, CDR2 SFDVKD. This CDR3 is built from 15 residues. V was cut by 3 bases and J by 0 bases, with 10 bases left in between. Per the study methods: By means of reference gene primer amplification, nucleated cell counts were estimated. Assay used: immunoSEQ multiplex PCR; TCRdb lists only in-frame clones, some missing. The V and J calls and clone size come from that table; D and trimming were worked out from the DNA. The table lists 200,000 or so clones, around 81% of them singletons. This TCR was sampled from a middle-aged man who had recovered from COVID-19. J is TRBJ1-1 and V is TRBV24-1; tentative D call: TRBD1 (5 bases). Material: PBMCs or T cells enriched from blood (not recorded which). CDR3 nucleotides: TGTGCCACCAGTGATGGGACTCTAATGAACACTGAAGCTTTCTTT. Translation: CATSDGTLMNTEAFF.